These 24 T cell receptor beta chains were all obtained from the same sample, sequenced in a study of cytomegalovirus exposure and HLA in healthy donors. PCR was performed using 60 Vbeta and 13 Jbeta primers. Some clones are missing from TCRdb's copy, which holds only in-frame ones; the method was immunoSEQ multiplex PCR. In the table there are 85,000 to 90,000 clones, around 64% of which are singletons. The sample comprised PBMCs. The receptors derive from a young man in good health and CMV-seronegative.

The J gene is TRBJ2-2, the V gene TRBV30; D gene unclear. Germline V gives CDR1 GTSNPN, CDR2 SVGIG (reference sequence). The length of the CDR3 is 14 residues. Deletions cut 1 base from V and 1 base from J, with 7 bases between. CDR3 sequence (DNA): TGTGCCTGGAGTGACCCACAGAACACCGGGGAGCTGTTTTTT. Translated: CAWSDPQNTGELFF.

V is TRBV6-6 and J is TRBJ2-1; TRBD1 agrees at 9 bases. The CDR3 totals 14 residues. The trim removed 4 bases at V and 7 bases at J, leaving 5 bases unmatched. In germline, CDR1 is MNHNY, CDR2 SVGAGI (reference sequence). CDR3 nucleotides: TGTGCCAGCAGTTTATGGGACAGGGAGAATGAGCAGTTCTTC. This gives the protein CASSLWDRENEQFF.

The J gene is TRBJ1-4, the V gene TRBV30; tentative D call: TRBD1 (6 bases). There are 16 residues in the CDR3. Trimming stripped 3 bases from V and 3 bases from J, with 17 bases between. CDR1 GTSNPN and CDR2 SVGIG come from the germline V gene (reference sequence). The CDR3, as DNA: TGTGCCTGGAGGAGGGGGTTGGTTTCGGCTAATGAAAAACTGTTTTTT. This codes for CAWRRGLVSANEKLFF.

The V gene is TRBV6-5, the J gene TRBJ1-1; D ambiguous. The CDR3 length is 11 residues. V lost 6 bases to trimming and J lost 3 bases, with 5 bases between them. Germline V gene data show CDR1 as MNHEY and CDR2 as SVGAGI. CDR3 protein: CASSTDTEAFF. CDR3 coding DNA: TGTGCCAGCAGCACAGACACTGAAGCTTTCTTT.

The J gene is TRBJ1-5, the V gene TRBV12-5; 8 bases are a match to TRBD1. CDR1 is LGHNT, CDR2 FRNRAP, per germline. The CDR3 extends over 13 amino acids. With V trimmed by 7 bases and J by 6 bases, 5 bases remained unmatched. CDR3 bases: TGTGCTAGTGTCCAGGGGGCGGGTCAGCCCCAGCATTTT. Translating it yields CASVQGAGQPQHF.

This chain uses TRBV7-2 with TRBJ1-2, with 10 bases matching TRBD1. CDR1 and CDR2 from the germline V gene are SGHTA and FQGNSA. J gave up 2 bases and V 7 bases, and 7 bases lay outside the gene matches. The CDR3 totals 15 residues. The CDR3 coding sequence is TGTGCCAGCACGGTAGGGGACAGGGGAAACTATGGCTACACCTTC. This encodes CASTVGDRGNYGYTF.

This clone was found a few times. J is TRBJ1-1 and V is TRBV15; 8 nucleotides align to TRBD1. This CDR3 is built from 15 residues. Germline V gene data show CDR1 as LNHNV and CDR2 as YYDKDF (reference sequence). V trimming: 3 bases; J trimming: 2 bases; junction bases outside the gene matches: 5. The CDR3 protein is CATSREQGVNTEAFF. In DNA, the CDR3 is TGTGCCACCAGCAGGGAACAGGGGGTAAACACTGAAGCTTTCTTT.

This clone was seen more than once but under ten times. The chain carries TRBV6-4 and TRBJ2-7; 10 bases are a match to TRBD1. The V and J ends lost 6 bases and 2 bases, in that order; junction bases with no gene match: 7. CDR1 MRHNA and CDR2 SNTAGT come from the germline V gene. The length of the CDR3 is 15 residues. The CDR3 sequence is CASSEGDRGPYEQYF. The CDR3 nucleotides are TGTGCCAGCAGCGAAGGGGACAGGGGTCCCTACGAGCAGTACTTC.

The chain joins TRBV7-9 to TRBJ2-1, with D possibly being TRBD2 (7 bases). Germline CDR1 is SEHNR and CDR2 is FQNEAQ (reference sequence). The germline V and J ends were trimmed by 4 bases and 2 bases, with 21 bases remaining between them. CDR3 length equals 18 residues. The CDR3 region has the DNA TGTGCCAGCAGCTCGACGGGGGGCGGGACGAGAACCTACAATGAGCAGTTCTTC. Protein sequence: CASSSTGGGTRTYNEQFF.

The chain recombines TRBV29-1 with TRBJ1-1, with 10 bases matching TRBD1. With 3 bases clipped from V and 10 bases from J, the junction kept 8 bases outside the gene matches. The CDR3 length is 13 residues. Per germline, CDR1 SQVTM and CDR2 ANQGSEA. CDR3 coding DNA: TGCAGCGTTGACAGCGGACAGGGGGGGGGAGCTTTCTTT. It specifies CSVDSGQGGGAFF.

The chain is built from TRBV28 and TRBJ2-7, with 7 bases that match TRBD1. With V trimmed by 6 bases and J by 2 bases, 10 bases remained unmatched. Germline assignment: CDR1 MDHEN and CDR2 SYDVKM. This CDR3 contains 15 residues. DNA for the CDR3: TGTGCCAGCAGCGAAACCGGGACAGCAACCTACGAGCAGTACTTC. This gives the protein CASSETGTATYEQYF.

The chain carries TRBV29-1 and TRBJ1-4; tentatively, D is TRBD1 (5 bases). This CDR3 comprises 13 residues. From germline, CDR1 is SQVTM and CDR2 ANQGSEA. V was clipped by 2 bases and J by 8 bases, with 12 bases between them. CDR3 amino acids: CSVEWQGKEKLFF. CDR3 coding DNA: TGCAGCGTTGAATGGCAGGGAAAAGAAAAACTGTTTTTT.

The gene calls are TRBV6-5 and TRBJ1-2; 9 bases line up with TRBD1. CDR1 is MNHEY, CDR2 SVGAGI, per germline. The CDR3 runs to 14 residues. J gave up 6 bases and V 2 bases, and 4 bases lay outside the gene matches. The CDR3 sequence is CASSYMTGGNGYTF. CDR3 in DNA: TGTGCCAGCAGTTACATGACAGGGGGGAATGGCTACACCTTC.

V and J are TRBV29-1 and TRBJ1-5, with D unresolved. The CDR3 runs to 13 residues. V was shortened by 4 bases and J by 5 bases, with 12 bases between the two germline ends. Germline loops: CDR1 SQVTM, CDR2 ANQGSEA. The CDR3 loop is CSVGSDGYQPQHF. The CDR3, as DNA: TGCAGCGTTGGGAGCGACGGTTATCAGCCCCAGCATTTT.

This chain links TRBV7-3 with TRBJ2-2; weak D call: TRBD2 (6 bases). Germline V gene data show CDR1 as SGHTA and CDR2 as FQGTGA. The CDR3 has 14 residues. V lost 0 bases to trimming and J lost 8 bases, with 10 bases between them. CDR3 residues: CASSLTFAGGELFF. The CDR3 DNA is TGTGCCAGCAGCTTAACGTTCGCGGGAGGGGAGCTGTTTTTT.

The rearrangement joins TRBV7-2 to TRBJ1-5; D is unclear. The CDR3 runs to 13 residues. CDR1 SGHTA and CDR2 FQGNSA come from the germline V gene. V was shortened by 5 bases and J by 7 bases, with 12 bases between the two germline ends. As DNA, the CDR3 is TGTGCCAGCAGCCACTACAAGGAACAGCCCCAGCATTTT. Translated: CASSHYKEQPQHF.

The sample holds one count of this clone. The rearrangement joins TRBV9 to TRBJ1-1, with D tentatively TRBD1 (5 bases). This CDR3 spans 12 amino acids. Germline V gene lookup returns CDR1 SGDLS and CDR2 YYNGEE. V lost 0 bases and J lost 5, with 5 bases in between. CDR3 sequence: CASSVEGTEAFF. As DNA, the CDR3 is TGTGCCAGCAGCGTAGAGGGGACTGAAGCTTTCTTT.

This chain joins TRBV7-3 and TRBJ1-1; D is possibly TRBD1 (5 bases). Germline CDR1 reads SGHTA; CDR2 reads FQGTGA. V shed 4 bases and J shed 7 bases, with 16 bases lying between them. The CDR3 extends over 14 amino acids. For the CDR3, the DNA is TGTGCCAGCAGCTCGGGGGGGGGTTCAATTGAAGCTTTCTTT. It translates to CASSSGGGSIEAFF.

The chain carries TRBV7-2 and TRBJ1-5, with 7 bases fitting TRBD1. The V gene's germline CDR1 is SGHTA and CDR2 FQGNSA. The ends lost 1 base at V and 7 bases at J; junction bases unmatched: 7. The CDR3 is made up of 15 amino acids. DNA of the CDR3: TGTGCCAGCAGCTTAGATAAGGGGGCAGGACAGCCCCAGCATTTT. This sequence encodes CASSLDKGAGQPQHF.

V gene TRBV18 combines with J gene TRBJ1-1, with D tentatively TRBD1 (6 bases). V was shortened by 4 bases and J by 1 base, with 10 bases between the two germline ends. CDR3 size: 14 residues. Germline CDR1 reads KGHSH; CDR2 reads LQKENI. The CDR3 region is CASSLWTANTEAFF. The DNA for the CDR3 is TGTGCCAGCTCACTTTGGACAGCGAACACTGAAGCTTTCTTT.

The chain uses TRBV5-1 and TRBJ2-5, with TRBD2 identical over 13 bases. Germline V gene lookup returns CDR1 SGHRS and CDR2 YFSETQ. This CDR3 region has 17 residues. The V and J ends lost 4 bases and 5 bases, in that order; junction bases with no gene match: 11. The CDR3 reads CASSNGLAGAASETQYF. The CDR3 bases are TGCGCCAGCAGCAATGGACTAGCGGGAGCCGCCAGCGAGACCCAGTACTTC.

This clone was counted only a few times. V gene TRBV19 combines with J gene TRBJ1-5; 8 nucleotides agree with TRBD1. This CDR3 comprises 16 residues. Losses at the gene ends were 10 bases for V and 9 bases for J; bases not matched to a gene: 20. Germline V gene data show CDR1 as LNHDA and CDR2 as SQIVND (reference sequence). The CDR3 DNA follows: TGTGCCACCAAAGCGGGACAGGAGAAGCCGGGGACGCCCCAGCATTTT. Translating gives CATKAGQEKPGTPQHF.

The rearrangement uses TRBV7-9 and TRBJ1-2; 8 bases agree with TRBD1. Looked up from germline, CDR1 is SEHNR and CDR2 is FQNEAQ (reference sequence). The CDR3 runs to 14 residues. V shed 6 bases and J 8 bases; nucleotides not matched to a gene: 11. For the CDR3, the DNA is TGTGCCAGCAGGCAGGGGGCGCGGATTGGCGGCTACACCTTC. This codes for CASRQGARIGGYTF.

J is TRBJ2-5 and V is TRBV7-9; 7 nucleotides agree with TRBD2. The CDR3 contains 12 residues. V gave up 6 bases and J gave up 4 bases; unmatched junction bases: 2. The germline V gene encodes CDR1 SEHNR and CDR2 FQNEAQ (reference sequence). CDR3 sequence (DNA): TGTGCCAGCAGGTGGGGGGGAGAGACCCAGTACTTC. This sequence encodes CASRWGGETQYF.